Listed below are T cell receptor beta chains from one sample, sequenced in a study of blood T cell repertoires in COVID-19. Profiled with immunoSEQ multiplex PCR; TCRdb holds only in-frame clones, not every one. The sample carries 100,000 or so clones, 70% to 90% recorded once. What was sequenced was peripheral blood. The receptors stem from a woman aged 60-70 years in a cohort sampled during active or convalescent COVID-19. Both conserved end residues are part of each CDR3. A D gene is named only where the DNA matches it firmly. The size entry is marked missing in some rows and otherwise reads once, few, many or a size class.

d_call	v_call	clone_size	j_call	cdr3_nt	cdr3_aa
.	TRBV6-6	once	TRBJ2-7	TGTGCCAGCAGTGCGGGACGGGGAACCTACGAGCAGTACTTC	CASSAGRGTYEQYF
TRBD1	TRBV19	.	TRBJ2-3	TGTGCCAGTAGTCGCCCTGGACAGGGCGCAGATACGCAGTATTTT	CASSRPGQGADTQYF
TRBD1	TRBV28	.	TRBJ2-2	TGTGCCAGCACCCCGGTGCGGACAGGGGACACCGGGGAGCTGTTTTTT	CASTPVRTGDTGELFF
TRBD1	TRBV4-1	.	TRBJ2-7	TGCGCCAGCAGCCAAGAGTTGGACAGGGCGGGCGAGCAGTACTTC	CASSQELDRAGEQYF
.	TRBV5-1	.	TRBJ1-4	TGCGCCAGCAGCTTCTCGGGAAAAGAGGAAAAACTGTTTTTT	CASSFSGKEEKLFF
TRBD1	TRBV5-4	.	TRBJ1-2	TGTGCCAGCAGCGTGACAGGGGAGAATGGCTACACCTTC	CASSVTGENGYTF
.	TRBV15	.	TRBJ1-1	TGTGCCACCAGCCCACAGGGCGACACTGAAGCTTTCTTT	CATSPQGDTEAFF
TRBD1	TRBV28	.	TRBJ1-1	TGTGCCAGCAGTTTTCTGGGACAGGGGGCCCGGAGGGACACTGAAGCTTTCTTT	CASSFLGQGARRDTEAFF
TRBD1	TRBV29-1	.	TRBJ1-1	TGCAGCGTTGTGACGAGGGGGCAGGGCACTGAAGCTTTCTTT	CSVVTRGQGTEAFF
.	TRBV30	.	TRBJ1-5	TGTGCCTGGAGTGGGGCCGGGGATCAGCCCCAGCATTTT	CAWSGAGDQPQHF
.	TRBV7-8	.	TRBJ1-1	TGTGCCAGCAGCCTCGACACTGAAGCTTTCTTT	CASSLDTEAFF
.	TRBV29-1	.	TRBJ1-2	TGCAGCGTTGAAGTGGTCAGGGGCCCTATATGGGGCTACACCTTC	CSVEVVRGPIWGYTF
.	TRBV3-1/TRBV3-2	.	TRBJ1-6	TGTGCCAGCAGCCAAGGCGACAGTAATTCACCCCTCCACTTT	CASSQGDSNSPLHF
TRBD2	TRBV4-1	.	TRBJ2-5	TGCGCCAGCAGCCAAGATCCACTAGCGGTTAAAGAGACCCAGTACTTC	CASSQDPLAVKETQYF
.	TRBV5-1	.	TRBJ2-1	TGCGCCAGCAGCTTGACAGGAACTCGCAATGAGCAGTTCTTC	CASSLTGTRNEQFF
.	TRBV2	.	TRBJ2-1	TGTGCCAGCAGTTCGACAGATTACAATGAGCAGTTCTTC	CASSSTDYNEQFF
TRBD1	TRBV7-6	.	TRBJ1-1	TGTGCCAGCAGCTCGAACAGGGGAAACACTGAAGCTTTCTTT	CASSSNRGNTEAFF
.	TRBV6-5	.	TRBJ1-2	TGTGCCAGCAGACTACCGGACAATCGAGGCTACACCTTC	CASRLPDNRGYTF
.	TRBV18	.	TRBJ2-2	TGTGCCAGCTCACCCATGCGGGAGAACACCGGGGAGCTGTTTTTT	CASSPMRENTGELFF
TRBD2	TRBV13	.	TRBJ2-1	TGTGCCAGCAGCTTAGGGCTAGCGGGAAGGGAGCAGTTCTTC	CASSLGLAGREQFF
.	TRBV5-8	few	TRBJ1-1	TGTGCCAGCAGCTTGGGTAGGAGGAACACTGAAGCTTTCTTT	CASSLGRRNTEAFF
.	TRBV10-3	.	TRBJ1-4	TGTGCCATCAGTGAAAAGGTTCAGGTTGGCGATGAAAAACTGTTTTTT	CAISEKVQVGDEKLFF
.	TRBV5-8	once	TRBJ1-5	TGTGCCAGCAGCTTGGCCTCTGGCAATCAGCCCCAGCATTTT	CASSLASGNQPQHF
.	TRBV5-6	.	TRBJ1-2	TGTGCCAGCAGCTTGGCAGGGTCGGTCTATGGCTACACCTTC	CASSLAGSVYGYTF
.	TRBV5-1	.	TRBJ1-1	TGCGCCAGCAGCCCGCACGAAGGAGGGTCCGCTGAAGCTTTCTTT	CASSPHEGGSAEAFF
TRBD2	TRBV5-1	.	TRBJ2-7	TGCGCCAGCAGCTTGACTAGCGGGAGGATCCACGAGCAGTACTTC	CASSLTSGRIHEQYF
TRBD2	TRBV19	once	TRBJ2-3	TGTGCCAGTAGTATACTAACTAGCGGAGTCACAGATACGCAGTATTTT	CASSILTSGVTDTQYF
TRBD2	TRBV7-9	.	TRBJ2-5	TGTGCCAGCAGCAGAACTAGCGGCACCCGGCAGGAGACCCAGTACTTC	CASSRTSGTRQETQYF
.	TRBV3-1/TRBV3-2	.	TRBJ2-7	TGTGCCAGCAGCCAAGAACTAAAAATCTACGAGCAGTACTTC	CASSQELKIYEQYF
TRBD2	TRBV6-4	once	TRBJ2-3	TGTGCCAGCAGTGACTCGAGCGGGGACACGCAGTATTTT	CASSDSSGDTQYF